This T cell receptor beta chain derives from a study of OX40 agonist ivuxolimab in advanced cancers. Study summary: Dosing consisted of intravenous ivuxolimab at 0.01 to 10 mg/kg every 2 weeks. General study results and limits: Averaged across samples, CD8+ T cells carried more expanded clones than CD4+ did.

As to this clone: Its target is unknown.

The data were produced by immunoSEQ multiplex PCR, yet TCRdb's version contains in-frame clones alone and is incomplete. The repertoire holds 70,000 to 90,000 clones, with about 80% as singletons. From germline, CDR1 is MGHDK and CDR2 SYGVNS. This CDR3 comprises 13 residues. The rearrangement uses TRBV25-1 and TRBJ2-5; D unresolved. The DNA matches TRBJ2-7 better at its end, which makes the J call doubtful. The receptor's source is an adult with an advanced solid tumor such as melanoma, head and neck, liver or kidney cancer. The source was CD4+ or CD8+ T cells sorted from blood, collected in a trial of the OX40 agonist ivuxolimab. Here the CDR3 DNA reads TGTGCCAGCATCCGCCAGATCCTCTACGAGCAGTACTTC. Translation gives CASIRQILYEQYF.